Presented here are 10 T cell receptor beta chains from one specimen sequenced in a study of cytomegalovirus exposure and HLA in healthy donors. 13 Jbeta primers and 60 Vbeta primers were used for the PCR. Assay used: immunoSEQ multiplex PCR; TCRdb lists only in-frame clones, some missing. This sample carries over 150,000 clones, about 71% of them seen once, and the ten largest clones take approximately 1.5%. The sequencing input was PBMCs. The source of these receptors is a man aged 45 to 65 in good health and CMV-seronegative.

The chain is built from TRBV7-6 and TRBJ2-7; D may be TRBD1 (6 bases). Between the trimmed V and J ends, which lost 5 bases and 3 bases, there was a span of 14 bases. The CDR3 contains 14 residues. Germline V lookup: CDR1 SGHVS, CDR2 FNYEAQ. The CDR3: CASSPGTFYYEQYF. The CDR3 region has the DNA TGTGCCAGCAGCCCCGGGACATTTTACTACGAGCAGTACTTC. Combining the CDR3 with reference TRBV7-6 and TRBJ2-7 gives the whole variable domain GAGVSQSPRYKVTKRGQDVALRCDPISGHVSLYWYRQALGQGPEFLTYFNYEAQQDKSGLPNDRFSAERPEGSISTLTIQRTEQRDSAMYRCASSPGTFYYEQYFGPGTRLTVT.

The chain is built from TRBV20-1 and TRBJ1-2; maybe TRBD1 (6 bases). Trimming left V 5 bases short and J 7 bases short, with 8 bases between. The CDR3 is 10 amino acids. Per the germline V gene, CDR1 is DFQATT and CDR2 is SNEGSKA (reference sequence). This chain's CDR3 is CSAYRVGYTF. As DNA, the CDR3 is TGCAGTGCTTACAGGGTTGGCTACACCTTC.

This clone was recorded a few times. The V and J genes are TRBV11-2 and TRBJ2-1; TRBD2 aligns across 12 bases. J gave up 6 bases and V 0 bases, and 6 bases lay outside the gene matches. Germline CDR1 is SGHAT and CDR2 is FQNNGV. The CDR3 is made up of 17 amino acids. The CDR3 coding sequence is TGTGCCAGCAGCTTAGAACTTGGACTAGCGGGGAGCAATGAGCAGTTCTTC. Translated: CASSLELGLAGSNEQFF.

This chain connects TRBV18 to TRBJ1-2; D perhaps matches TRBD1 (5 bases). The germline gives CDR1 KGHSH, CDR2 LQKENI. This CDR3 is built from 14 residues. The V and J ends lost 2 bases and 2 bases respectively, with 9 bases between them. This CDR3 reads CASSPLQDNYGYTF. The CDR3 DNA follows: TGTGCCAGCTCACCATTACAGGACAACTATGGCTACACCTTC.

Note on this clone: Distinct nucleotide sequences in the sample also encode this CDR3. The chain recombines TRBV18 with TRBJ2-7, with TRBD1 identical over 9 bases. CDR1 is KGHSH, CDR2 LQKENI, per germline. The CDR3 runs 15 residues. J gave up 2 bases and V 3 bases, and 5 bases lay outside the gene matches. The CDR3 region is CASSPGQGLTYEQYF. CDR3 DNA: TGTGCCAGCTCACCGGGACAGGGACTAACCTACGAGCAGTACTTC.

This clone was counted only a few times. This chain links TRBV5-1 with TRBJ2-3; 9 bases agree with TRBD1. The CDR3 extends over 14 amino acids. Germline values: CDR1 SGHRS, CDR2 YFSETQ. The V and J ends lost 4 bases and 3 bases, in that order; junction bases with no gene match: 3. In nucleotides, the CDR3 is TGCGCCAGCAGCCCGGACAGGGGTACAGATACGCAGTATTTT. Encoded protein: CASSPDRGTDTQYF.

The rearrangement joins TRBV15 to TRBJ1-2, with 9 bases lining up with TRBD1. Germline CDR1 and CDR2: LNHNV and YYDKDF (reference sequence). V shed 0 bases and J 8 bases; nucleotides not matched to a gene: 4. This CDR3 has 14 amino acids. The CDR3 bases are TGTGCCACCAGCAGAGATCGACAGGGGGAAGGCTACACCTTC. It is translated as CATSRDRQGEGYTF.

The CDR3 reads CASRRDRVSYEQYF. In DNA, the CDR3 is TGTGCCAGTAGACGGGACAGGGTATCCTACGAGCAGTACTTC. The chain recombines TRBV19 with TRBJ2-7, with 9 bases lining up with TRBD1. J was trimmed by 1 base and V by 6 bases; bases with no gene match: 4. The CDR3 is 14 amino acids. The V gene's germline CDR1 is LNHDA and CDR2 SQIVND (reference sequence). The whole variable domain, remainder taken from reference TRBV19 and TRBJ2-7, is DGGITQSPKYLFRKEGQNVTLSCEQNLNHDAMYWYRQDPGQGLRLIYYSQIVNDFQKGDIAEGYSVSREKKESFPLTVTSAQKNPTAFYLCASRRDRVSYEQYFGPGTRLTVT.

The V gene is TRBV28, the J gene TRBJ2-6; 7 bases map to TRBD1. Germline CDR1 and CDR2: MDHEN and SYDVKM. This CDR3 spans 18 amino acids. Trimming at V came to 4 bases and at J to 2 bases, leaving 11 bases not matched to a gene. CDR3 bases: TGTGCCAGCAGTTCCCAGAAAAGCGACAGGGCTGGGGCCAACGTCCTGACTTTC. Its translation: CASSSQKSDRAGANVLTF. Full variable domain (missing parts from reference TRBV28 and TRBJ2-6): DVKVTQSSRYLVKRTGEKVFLECVQDMDHENMFWYRQDPGLGLRLIYFSYDVKMKEKGDIPEGYSVSREKKERFSLILESASTNQTSMYLCASSSQKSDRAGANVLTFGAGSRLTVL.

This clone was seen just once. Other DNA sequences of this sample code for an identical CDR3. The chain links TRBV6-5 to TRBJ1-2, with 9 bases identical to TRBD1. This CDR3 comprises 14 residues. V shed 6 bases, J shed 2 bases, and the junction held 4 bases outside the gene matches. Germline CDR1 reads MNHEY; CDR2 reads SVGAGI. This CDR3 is CASSYGTGNYGYTF. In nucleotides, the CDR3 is TGTGCCAGCAGCTACGGGACAGGGAACTATGGCTACACCTTC.